These 9 T cell receptor beta chains share one sample of origin, sequenced in a study of cytomegalovirus exposure and HLA in healthy donors. The PCR was carried out with 60 Vbeta primers and 13 Jbeta primers. Profiled with immunoSEQ multiplex PCR; TCRdb holds only in-frame clones, not every one. Of approximately 220,000 clones in the sample, 70% to 80% were seen once. What was sequenced was PBMCs. Receptor source: a girl aged 2-10 years in good health and CMV-seronegative.

The genes are TRBV30 and TRBJ2-2; D perhaps matches TRBD1 (5 bases). The ends were cut back, 1 base at V and 2 bases at J, with 8 bases in the middle. CDR1 is GTSNPN and CDR2 is SVGIG in the germline V gene (reference sequence). This CDR3 spans 14 amino acids. Written as DNA, the CDR3 is TGTGCCTGGAGTGATAGGGGCAACACCGGGGAGCTGTTTTTT. Amino acids: CAWSDRGNTGELFF.

This clone occurred once. This chain joins TRBV5-6 and TRBJ2-1, with D perhaps matching TRBD2 (5 bases). The CDR3 extends over 13 amino acids. Per germline, CDR1 SGHDT and CDR2 YYEEEE. The germline V and J ends were trimmed by 0 bases and 6 bases, with 7 bases remaining between them. As DNA, the CDR3 is TGTGCCAGCAGCTTGGGGACTCCCAATGAGCAGTTCTTC. Its translation is CASSLGTPNEQFF.

This clone was observed a few times. V and J are TRBV18 and TRBJ1-2; 8 bases map to TRBD1. CDR1 and CDR2 (germline): KGHSH, LQKENI. V trimming: 2 bases; J trimming: 6 bases; junction bases outside the gene matches: 2. The CDR3 length is 13 residues. The CDR3 region has the DNA TGTGCCAGCTCACCAGACAGGGGACATGGCTACACCTTC. It encodes CASSPDRGHGYTF.

The chain joins TRBV29-1 to TRBJ1-2, with 7 bases that match TRBD1. Germline V CDR1 and CDR2: SQVTM, ANQGSEA. This CDR3 contains 11 residues. Losses at the gene ends were 6 bases for V and 4 bases for J; bases not matched to a gene: 2. In nucleotides, the CDR3 is TGCAGCGTAGACAGGGTCTATGGCTACACCTTC. It yields the protein CSVDRVYGYTF. The full variable domain, in which reference TRBV29-1 and TRBJ1-2 provide the parts outside the CDR3, is SAVISQKPSRDICQRGTSLTIQCQVDSQVTMMFWYRQQPGQSLTLIATANQGSEATYESGFVIDKFPISRPNLTFSTLTVSNMSPEDSSIYLCSVDRVYGYTFGSGTRLTVV.

About this clone: Additional DNA sequences in this sample encode the identical CDR3. V gene TRBV5-1 combines with J gene TRBJ2-1; D possibly corresponds to TRBD2 (5 bases). Per germline, CDR1 SGHRS and CDR2 YFSETQ. The CDR3 covers 15 residues. V lost 0 bases and J 0 bases, leaving 7 bases between the germline ends. The chain's CDR3 is CASSLAAGSYNEQFF. The CDR3 DNA reads as TGCGCCAGCAGCTTGGCCGCGGGCTCCTACAATGAGCAGTTCTTC.

Only one count was recorded for this clone. The rearrangement uses TRBV7-9 and TRBJ2-3; 7 bases match TRBD2. This CDR3 is 15 amino acids long. Germline V gives CDR1 SEHNR, CDR2 FQNEAQ (reference sequence). The junction had 6 bases not matched to a gene; V was cut back by 2 bases and J by 4 bases. The CDR3 bases are TGTGCCAGCAGCTTAAATCTAGCGGCGGCAGATACGCAGTATTTT. This sequence encodes CASSLNLAAADTQYF. Based on the CDR3 plus reference TRBV7-9 and TRBJ2-3, the full variable domain is DTGVSQNPRHKITKRGQNVTFRCDPISEHNRLYWYRQTLGQGPEFLTYFQNEAQLEKSRLLSDRFSAERPKGSFSTLEIQRTEQGDSAMYLCASSLNLAAADTQYFGPGTRLTVL.

The chain carries TRBV27 and TRBJ1-1, with D unresolved. The CDR3 loop spans 13 amino acids. Germline CDR1 and CDR2: MNHEY and SMNVEV (reference sequence). V lost 5 bases and J 1 base, leaving 8 bases between the germline ends. The DNA for the CDR3 is TGTGCCAGCAGTCTAAGTGAGAACACTGAAGCTTTCTTT. Its translation: CASSLSENTEAFF.

This clone was picked up a small number of times. The chain joins TRBV4-1 to TRBJ1-2; 10 bases line up with TRBD1. V trimming: 1 base; J trimming: 5 bases; junction bases outside the gene matches: 4. This CDR3 region has 15 residues. Germline loops: CDR1 MGHRA, CDR2 YSYEKL. In DNA, the CDR3 is TGCGCCAGCAGCCAAGGTCCGGGACAGGGGTATGGCTACACCTTC. Its protein is CASSQGPGQGYGYTF.

This clone came up many times. DNA of the CDR3: TGTGCCAGCAGCACCTACAGGGAAGTCAAAGGCTACACCTTC. Amino acids: CASSTYREVKGYTF. The chain has TRBV5-4 and TRBJ1-2, with TRBD1 as a possible D gene (6 bases). CDR3 length: 14 residues. Germline loops: CDR1 SGHNT, CDR2 YYREEE (reference sequence). The V end lost 4 bases, the J end lost 8 bases, and 18 bases lay between the germline ends.